The source of this T cell receptor (beta chain) is a study of T-cell reconstitution after alpha-beta-depleted transplantation in children. Ten or more counts support this clonotype. V gave up 3 bases and J gave up 1 base, with 11 bases separating them. Germline CDR1 reads SGHVS; CDR2 reads FNYEAQ. CDR3 length: 15 residues. Researchers prepared the TCRbeta library using unique molecular identifiers, the study reports. MiXCR was run by TCRdb on the PCR reads, yielding one entry per CDR3 protein. This table has over 120,000 distinct CDR3 sequences, around 10% appearing once. The material was PBMCs, mostly from graft donor cells, obtained 180 days after TCRalphabeta/CD19-depleted stem cell transplant. The source is a female patient younger than 10 who had a stem cell transplant for congenital amegakaryocytic thrombocytopenia, so the T cells may come from the graft donor. The chain couples TRBV7-6 to TRBJ2-3; D could derive from TRBD1 or TRBD2 (6 bases each). The CDR3 DNA is TGTGCCAGCAGCTTCAAAGGGGGGCGCACAGATACGCAGTATTTT. The encoded protein is CASSFKGGRTDTQYF.